The rows below give T cell receptor beta chains drawn from one sample of a study of blood T cells in healthy people across ages. In TCRdb, the 5' RACE reads were re-called with MiXCR into one record per CDR3 protein. The sample contains some 780,000 distinct CDR3 sequences, around three fifths of which appear only once. The sequenced sample was blood. These receptors were taken from a man in his forties or fifties in good health. The CDR3 runs from the conserved cysteine through the conserved F or W. A D gene is named only where the DNA matches it firmly. Size is stated for part of the rows, as once, few or many counts, or as a class when the clone is expanded.

j_gene,abundance,v_gene,d_gene,CDR3aa,CDR3nt
TRBJ1-2,NA,TRBV10-3,NA,CAISGEATNRYGYTF,TGTGCCATCAGTGGTGAAGCGACCAACCGATATGGCTACACCTTC
TRBJ2-7,NA,TRBV28,NA,CASSQRAGEQYF,TGTGCCAGCAGCCAGCGGGCGGGCGAGCAGTACTTC
TRBJ2-1,NA,TRBV20-1,TRBD2,CSALPTSGRSNEQFF,TGCAGTGCCCTACCGACTAGCGGGAGGTCAAATGAGCAGTTCTTC
TRBJ2-1,few,TRBV4-2,TRBD1,CASSQEGQVGNNEQFF,TGTGCCAGCAGCCAAGAAGGACAGGTTGGGAACAATGAGCAGTTCTTC
TRBJ2-1,NA,TRBV11-3,NA,CASSRDLPGEQFF,TGTGCCAGCAGCCGGGACCTCCCGGGGGAGCAGTTCTTC
TRBJ1-2,few,TRBV7-2,NA,CASRYRANYGYTF,TGTGCCAGCAGGTACAGGGCGAACTATGGCTACACCTTC
TRBJ1-5,NA,TRBV7-2,TRBD1,CASSRDSRLGTPQHF,TGTGCCAGCAGCCGGGACAGCCGACTGGGAACGCCCCAGCATTTT
TRBJ2-5,NA,TRBV5-1,NA,CASSSATSGKGETQYF,TGCGCCAGCAGCTCGGCGACATCCGGAAAGGGGGAGACCCAGTACTTC
TRBJ2-7,NA,TRBV6-1,NA,CASSESVGGAYEQYF,TGTGCCAGCAGTGAAAGCGTGGGGGGCGCCTACGAGCAGTACTTC
TRBJ2-7,NA,TRBV29-1,NA,CSVEGAIPYEQYF,TGCAGCGTTGAGGGGGCAATTCCCTACGAGCAGTACTTC
TRBJ2-1,NA,TRBV20-1,TRBD1,CSADPPGTEILNEQFF,TGCAGTGCTGACCCGCCTGGGACAGAAATCCTCAATGAGCAGTTCTTC
TRBJ2-3,NA,TRBV15,NA,CATSMRLTATSTDTQYF,TGTGCCACCAGCATGCGTTTGACAGCTACTAGCACAGATACGCAGTATTTT
TRBJ2-7,few,TRBV9,TRBD2,CASSVGTSGEQYF,TGTGCCAGCAGCGTAGGGACTAGCGGCGAGCAGTACTTC
TRBJ2-7,NA,TRBV20-1,NA,CSASPPPERRLVGYEQYF,TGCAGTGCTAGCCCCCCCCCAGAGCGCCGGCTAGTAGGCTACGAGCAGTACTTC
TRBJ1-2,NA,TRBV7-8,TRBD1,CASSLGDREGGYTF,TGTGCCAGCAGCTTGGGGGACAGGGAGGGTGGCTACACCTTC
TRBJ1-1,NA,TRBV4-1,NA,CASSQGAWDTEAFF,TGCGCCAGCAGCCAAGGAGCGTGGGACACTGAAGCTTTCTTT
TRBJ2-3,NA,TRBV7-9,NA,CASSLGLGAADTQYF,TGTGCCAGCAGCTTAGGACTAGGGGCCGCAGATACGCAGTATTTT
TRBJ2-5,few,TRBV27,TRBD2,CASSFTGLAGQETQYF,TGTGCCAGCAGTTTCACCGGACTAGCGGGCCAAGAGACCCAGTACTTC
TRBJ1-6,NA,TRBV20-1,NA,CSARDLVTTNSPLHF,TGCAGTGCTAGAGATCTTGTCACCACCAATTCACCCCTCCACTTT
TRBJ2-7,once,TRBV6-5,NA,CASIAPGFNGQYF,TGTGCCAGCATTGCCCCAGGGTTCAACGGGCAGTACTTC
TRBJ2-1,few,TRBV6-2/TRBV6-3,TRBD1,CASSFSARDRVENEQFF,TGTGCCAGCAGTTTCTCAGCCCGGGACAGGGTGGAGAATGAGCAGTTCTTC
TRBJ2-7,NA,TRBV2,NA,CASSWGEQYF,TGTGCCAGCAGTTGGGGCGAGCAGTACTTC
TRBJ1-2,NA,TRBV9,TRBD1,CASSVGGAGGNYGYTF,TGTGCCAGCAGCGTAGGCGGGGCAGGGGGAAACTATGGCTACACCTTC
TRBJ2-7,NA,TRBV12-3/TRBV12-4,NA,CASSPRVAYEQYF,TGTGCCAGCAGTCCCAGGGTGGCCTACGAGCAGTACTTC
TRBJ2-7,NA,TRBV28,TRBD2,CASSLLGLGNEQYF,TGTGCCAGCAGTTTATTGGGACTAGGCAATGAGCAGTACTTC
TRBJ2-5,NA,TRBV11-2,NA,CASSFNSQETQYF,TGTGCCAGCAGCTTCAACAGTCAAGAGACCCAGTACTTC
TRBJ2-5,few,TRBV7-9,NA,CASKPGLLREQYF,TGTGCCAGCAAACCGGGCCTCCTCCGGGAGCAGTACTTC
TRBJ1-6,few,TRBV6-6,NA,CASRMDFNNSPLHF,TGTGCCAGCCGTATGGATTTTAATAATTCACCCCTCCACTTT
TRBJ2-1,NA,TRBV29-1,NA,CSVDTNNERSYNEQFF,TGCAGCGTGGACACAAACAACGAGCGCTCCTACAATGAGCAGTTCTTC
TRBJ2-2,NA,TRBV2,NA,CASSAGMGGELFF,TGTGCCAGCAGTGCGGGGATGGGCGGGGAGCTGTTTTTT
TRBJ2-5,NA,TRBV11-2,TRBD2,CASSWRAGGDWAQYF,TGTGCCAGCAGCTGGAGGGCTGGGGGGGATTGGGCCCAGTACTTC
TRBJ1-1,once,TRBV12-3/TRBV12-4,NA,CASSFTPDVNTEAFF,TGTGCCAGCAGCTTTACCCCGGACGTGAACACTGAAGCTTTCTTT
TRBJ2-3,few,TRBV29-1,TRBD2,CSISLGLAGEGHTDTQYF,TGCAGCATCTCTCTTGGGCTAGCGGGAGAAGGCCACACAGATACGCAGTATTTT
TRBJ2-3,NA,TRBV24-1,NA,CATSDFVKSRDTQYF,TGTGCCACCAGTGATTTTGTCAAGAGTCGGGATACGCAGTATTTT
TRBJ2-4,NA,TRBV11-1,NA,CASSLLQGSSKNIQYF,TGTGCCAGCAGCTTATTACAGGGCAGTTCCAAAAACATTCAGTACTTC
TRBJ2-3,NA,TRBV7-2,NA,CASSFLGRYTDTQYF,TGTGCCAGCAGCTTCCTGGGCAGATACACAGATACGCAGTATTTT
TRBJ2-4,NA,TRBV6-6,TRBD2,CASSSLAGKNIQYF,TGTGCCAGCAGTTCCTTAGCGGGAAAAAACATTCAGTACTTC
TRBJ2-3,few,TRBV10-3,NA,CAIKGDQGTDTQYF,TGTGCCATTAAGGGGGACCAGGGGACAGATACGCAGTATTTT
TRBJ2-5,NA,TRBV3-1,NA,CASSPTHGIGETQYF,TGTGCCAGCAGCCCAACCCATGGGATAGGAGAGACCCAGTACTTC
TRBJ1-2,NA,TRBV10-3,NA,CAIRQSAGYGYTF,TGTGCCATCAGGCAGTCTGCAGGCTATGGCTACACCTTC
TRBJ2-5,NA,TRBV7-2,TRBD1,CASSSDRGRETQYF,TGTGCCAGCAGCTCCGACAGGGGTAGGGAGACCCAGTACTTC
TRBJ2-1,NA,TRBV5-5,NA,CASSLSGRGRLNEQFF,TGTGCCAGCAGCTTGTCCGGCCGGGGAAGGTTGAATGAGCAGTTCTTC
TRBJ2-1,NA,TRBV29-1,NA,CGVERAVDEQFF,TGCGGCGTTGAGCGGGCAGTCGATGAGCAGTTCTTC
TRBJ2-3,NA,TRBV5-4,NA,CASSLAGQGRTDTQYF,TGTGCCAGCAGCTTAGCCGGGCAGGGCCGCACAGATACGCAGTATTTT
TRBJ2-1,few,TRBV29-1,TRBD2,CSVEDRTSGAFFNEQFF,TGCAGCGTTGAAGATCGTACTAGCGGGGCCTTTTTCAATGAGCAGTTCTTC
TRBJ2-1,NA,TRBV7-8,NA,CASIKRVDREISGGTEQFF,TGTGCCAGCATCAAACGTGTGGACAGGGAGATTAGCGGGGGAACTGAGCAGTTCTTC
TRBJ2-6,NA,TRBV5-1,TRBD1,CASSLLRNRGPGANVLTF,TGCGCCAGCAGCTTATTAAGGAACAGGGGGCCTGGGGCCAACGTCCTGACTTTC
TRBJ2-7,NA,TRBV5-1,NA,CASSPHTVFYEQYF,TGCGCCAGCAGCCCCCACACAGTTTTTTACGAGCAGTACTTC